This T cell receptor (beta chain) was sequenced in a study of identical twins. In TCRdb, the 5' RACE reads were re-called with MiXCR into one record per CDR3 protein. The sample consists of 250,000 or so distinct CDR3 sequences, roughly an eighth of them appearing once. Study-wide points: Low generation-probability sequences were in excess among twin-shared out-of-frame alpha sequences. A partial confounding effect on zero-insertion analyses could come from invariant MAIT and iNKT cells.

To note about this clonotype: Its target is unknown.

The same sample was also used in a study of yellow fever vaccine responses in identical twins. That paper adds: As reported, the vaccine T cell response of twins seemed partly convergent and partly personalized.

The clonotype was recovered from a woman between 18 and 29 years old in good health. The sample was memory (CD45RO+) T cells sorted from blood.

The CDR3 region has the DNA TGTGCCAGCTCTCTGGGGGGGACAGGCGGCAATCAGCCCCAGCATTTT. It is translated as CASSLGGTGGNQPQHF. J is TRBJ1-5 and V is TRBV12-3 or TRBV12-4, with TRBD1 matching 8 bases. The CDR3 consists of 16 residues. V was clipped by 8 bases and J by 2 bases; unmatched bases: 11.